Each of the 13 T cell receptor beta chains below was sequenced from the same sample in a study of blood T cell repertoires in COVID-19. Data came from immunoSEQ multiplex PCR; TCRdb stores just in-frame clones and leaves some out. Of some 160,000 clones listed, around 80% were seen once; the top ten hold under 20%. Material: PBMCs or T cells enriched from blood (not recorded which). The receptors were gathered from a woman in her 70s in a cohort exposed to, infected with or recovered from COVID-19 (not recorded which).

The chain uses TRBV4-3 and TRBJ2-2, with 8 bases that match TRBD2. The ends lost 4 bases at V and 4 bases at J; junction bases unmatched: 8. From germline, CDR1 is LGHNA and CDR2 YSLEER. The CDR3 loop spans 16 amino acids. CDR3 in DNA: TGCGCCAGCAGCCTACTAGCGGTGGGGGGCACCGGGGAGCTGTTTTTT. Translation: CASSLLAVGGTGELFF.

The genes are TRBV3-1 (or the pseudogene TRBV3-2) and TRBJ2-3; 9 nucleotides match TRBD2. Germline lookup yields CDR1 LGHDT and CDR2 YNNKEL (reference sequence). CDR3 length equals 14 residues. V lost 3 bases and J lost 6; bases outside the gene matches: 4. The CDR3 here is CASSHSGSPDTQYF. The CDR3 DNA follows: TGTGCCAGCAGCCATAGCGGGAGTCCGGATACGCAGTATTTT.

This clone came up once. CDR3 residues: CASSPPGQGNTEAFF. The CDR3 DNA reads as TGTGCCAGCAGTCCCCCGGGACAGGGGAACACTGAAGCTTTCTTT. This chain uses TRBV28 with TRBJ1-1; 9 bases fit TRBD1. Trimming removed 5 bases from V and 1 base from J; junction bases left unmatched: 5. The CDR3 is 15 amino acids. Germline V CDR1 and CDR2: MDHEN, SYDVKM. The whole variable domain, remainder taken from reference TRBV28 and TRBJ1-1, is DVKVTQSSRYLVKRTGEKVFLECVQDMDHENMFWYRQDPGLGLRLIYFSYDVKMKEKGDIPEGYSVSREKKERFSLILESASTNQTSMYLCASSPPGQGNTEAFFGQGTRLTVV.

This chain uses TRBV28 with TRBJ1-2; the D gene is possibly TRBD1 (5 bases). The CDR3 is made up of 15 amino acids. The germline V gene has CDR1 MDHEN and CDR2 SYDVKM. The V gene lost 7 bases and the J gene lost 4 bases, with 19 bases spanning the gap. The CDR3 protein is CASIPAGGIGYGYTF. In DNA form, the CDR3 reads TGTGCCAGCATCCCGGCGGGGGGGATCGGCTATGGCTACACCTTC.

The chain uses TRBV6-1 and TRBJ2-7; TRBD2 matches at 9 bases. This CDR3 has 15 residues. Germline V CDR1 and CDR2: MNHNS, SASEGT. Unmatched junction bases numbered 6, after V lost 3 bases and J lost 3 bases. CDR3 amino acids: CASSEGTSSLYEQYF. The CDR3, as DNA: TGTGCCAGCAGTGAGGGGACTAGCTCCCTCTACGAGCAGTACTTC.

This clone was recorded only once. This chain's CDR3 is CASSPYRATDTQYF. The CDR3 DNA is TGTGCCAGCAGCCCTTACAGGGCAACAGATACGCAGTATTTT. This chain joins TRBV5-6 and TRBJ2-3; D may be TRBD1 (6 bases). V lost 4 bases and J lost 3, with 12 bases in between. This CDR3 has 14 amino acids. Germline lookup yields CDR1 SGHDT and CDR2 YYEEEE.

The gene calls are TRBV5-5 and TRBJ1-1; D not certain. The CDR3 runs to 14 residues. The V gene's germline CDR1 is SGHKS and CDR2 YYEKEE (reference sequence). Trimming removed 6 bases at V and 4 bases at J, with 16 bases between. The CDR3 protein is CASTVVNPGTEAFF. DNA of the CDR3: TGTGCCAGCACAGTTGTGAACCCGGGCACTGAAGCTTTCTTT.

This sequence joins TRBV3-1 (or the pseudogene TRBV3-2) and TRBJ1-5; D uncertain. V lost 0 bases, J lost 7 bases, and 4 bases lay in between. In germline, CDR1 is LGHDT, CDR2 YNNKEL (reference sequence). The CDR3 is made up of 12 amino acids. The CDR3 sequence is CASSQDQQPQHF. Here the CDR3 DNA reads TGTGCCAGCAGCCAAGATCAGCAGCCCCAGCATTTT.

The V gene is TRBV15, the J gene TRBJ1-5; no reliable D call. The V end lost 1 base, the J end lost 2 bases, and 15 bases lay between the germline ends. This CDR3 comprises 17 residues. Germline-derived CDR1 and CDR2 are LNHNV and YYDKDF (reference sequence). CDR3 coding DNA: TGTGCCACCAGCAGAGTGAATGAGGGTTTGCGCAATCAGCCCCAGCATTTT. Residues: CATSRVNEGLRNQPQHF.

The chain has TRBV30 and TRBJ1-5; no definite D call. This CDR3 contains 14 residues. V was trimmed by 0 bases and J by 6 bases, leaving 12 bases between them. Per the germline V gene, CDR1 is GTSNPN and CDR2 is SVGIG (reference sequence). CDR3: CAWSVTEGAQPQHF. The CDR3 coding sequence is TGTGCCTGGAGTGTGACGGAGGGAGCTCAGCCCCAGCATTTT.

The rearrangement joins TRBV5-1 to TRBJ2-1, with D possibly being TRBD2 (5 bases). The germline CDR1 and CDR2 sequences are SGHRS and YFSETQ. With 1 base removed from V and 0 bases from J, the gap between germline ends came to 5 bases. The CDR3 has 14 residues. The CDR3 is CASSLTSSYNEQFF. The CDR3 DNA reads as TGCGCCAGCAGCTTGACTAGCTCCTACAATGAGCAGTTCTTC.

The chain couples TRBV6-2 or TRBV6-3 to TRBJ1-1; the match to TRBD1 covers 7 bases. V was pared by 5 bases and J by 2 bases, with 8 bases of the junction left unmatched. The CDR3 consists of 15 residues. Germline CDR1 MNHEY, CDR2 SVGEGT. For the CDR3, the DNA is TGTGCCAGCAGTCTTGGACAGGCAGGTAACACTGAAGCTTTCTTT. Translating gives CASSLGQAGNTEAFF.

The gene calls are TRBV7-9 and TRBJ1-3; possible D gene TRBD1, 5 bases. Per the germline V gene, CDR1 is SEHNR and CDR2 is FQNEAQ (reference sequence). Deletions cut 1 base from V and 0 bases from J, with 19 bases between. The CDR3 extends over 19 amino acids. CDR3 protein: CASSLDGRVQGYSGNTIYF. The CDR3 nucleotides are TGTGCCAGCAGCTTAGATGGTAGGGTGCAGGGATACTCTGGAAACACCATATATTTT.